The 32 T cell receptor beta chains below come from one sample, sequenced in a study of beta chain features in type 1 diabetes. The sequenced template was cDNA made from the entire isolated RNA. The repertoire was sequenced with immunoSEQ multiplex PCR; TCRdb's copy has only in-frame clones and lacks some. The table lists 300,000 to 450,000 clones, about 20% of them singletons. The sequenced material came from naive CD4+ T cells from blood. The receptors derive from a woman aged 18-30 years in good health.

The table lists this clone with a few counts. This chain joins TRBV7-9 and TRBJ2-1, with 10 bases that match TRBD1. The CDR3 totals 14 residues. V lost 9 bases, J lost 4 bases, and 6 bases stayed unmatched. Germline V CDR1 and CDR2: SEHNR, FQNEAQ (reference sequence). The CDR3: CARPWTGGYNEQFF. The CDR3 DNA reads as TGTGCCAGACCTTGGACAGGGGGATACAATGAGCAGTTCTTC.

The chain employs TRBV7-6 and TRBJ2-5; D remains ambiguous. From germline, CDR1 is SGHVS and CDR2 FNYEAQ. V was clipped by 1 base and J by 1 base, with 10 bases between them. The CDR3 totals 15 residues. For the CDR3, the DNA is TGTGCCAGCAGCTTAGGCGCCGGGTTCCAAGAGACCCAGTACTTC. Protein: CASSLGAGFQETQYF.

The chain carries TRBV6-6 and TRBJ2-5, with TRBD2 matching 12 bases. This CDR3 is 16 amino acids long. V was clipped by 4 bases and J by 4 bases; unmatched bases: 7. In germline, CDR1 is MNHNY, CDR2 SVGAGI (reference sequence). CDR3: CASSSPSGGAPETQYF. The CDR3 DNA reads TGTGCCAGCAGTTCGCCTAGCGGGGGGGCCCCAGAGACCCAGTACTTC.

V usage is TRBV29-1 and J usage is TRBJ2-5, with D possibly TRBD2 on 6 matching bases. The CDR3 is made up of 14 amino acids. V was pared by 4 bases and J by 1 base, with 13 bases between. Germline CDR1 reads SQVTM; CDR2 reads ANQGSEA. This chain's CDR3 is CSVARRGFQETQYF. CDR3 in DNA: TGCAGCGTTGCAAGACGGGGGTTCCAAGAGACCCAGTACTTC.

In its sample, this clone was seen a few times. The genes are TRBV11-3 and TRBJ2-7, with 9 bases fitting TRBD1. Germline-derived CDR1 and CDR2 are SGHNT and YENEEA. This CDR3 is built from 17 residues. With V trimmed by 2 bases and J by 5 bases, 13 bases remained unmatched. The DNA for the CDR3 is TGTGCCAGCAGCTTAACACGCTCCGGGACAGGGACCCACGAGCAGTACTTC. It is translated as CASSLTRSGTGTHEQYF.

This rearrangement joins TRBV10-3 to TRBJ2-4; a possible D gene is TRBD2 (6 bases). CDR3 size: 14 residues. From germline, CDR1 is ENHRY and CDR2 SYGVKD. Trimming stripped 11 bases from V and 8 bases from J, with 22 bases between. The CDR3 loop reads CAATRGYPGDIQYF. The CDR3 nucleotides read TGTGCCGCAACGAGGGGATACCCGGGGGACATTCAGTACTTC.

V gene TRBV30 combines with J gene TRBJ2-7, with 10 nucleotides matching TRBD2. Germline V lookup: CDR1 GTSNPN, CDR2 SVGIG (reference sequence). This CDR3 region has 13 residues. CDR3 sequence: CAGSGRRLYEQYF. Here the CDR3 DNA reads TGTGCGGGTAGCGGGAGGCGGCTTTACGAGCAGTACTTC.

This chain links TRBV5-1 with TRBJ2-5; 9 positions match TRBD2. V gave up 1 base and J gave up 3 bases; unmatched junction bases: 7. Germline V lookup: CDR1 SGHRS, CDR2 YFSETQ. This CDR3 region has 16 residues. Here the CDR3 DNA reads TGCGCCAGCAGCTTGCGTAATAGCGGGAGAGAAGAGACCCAGTACTTC. Amino acid sequence: CASSLRNSGREETQYF.

The chain recombines TRBV6-1 with TRBJ2-7; a possible D gene is TRBD1 (6 bases). Per the germline V gene, CDR1 is MNHNS and CDR2 is SASEGT. Trimming took 5 bases from V and 1 from J, leaving 15 bases between them. This CDR3 has 15 residues. The CDR3 protein is CASSRNRDTSYEQYF. The CDR3 nucleotides are TGTGCCAGCAGTCGAAACCGGGACACTTCCTACGAGCAGTACTTC.

The chain links TRBV6-1 to TRBJ1-1; possible D gene TRBD1, 6 bases. The CDR3 covers 16 residues. Trimming took off 0 bases at V and 4 bases at J, with 15 bases between the two ends. CDR1 and CDR2 from the germline V gene are MNHNS and SASEGT. CDR3 protein: CASSEAGAAGGTEAFF. In nucleotides, the CDR3 is TGTGCCAGCAGTGAAGCGGGGGCCGCCGGTGGCACTGAAGCTTTCTTT.

The chain recombines TRBV19 with TRBJ1-1; TRBD1 is a possible D gene (5 bases). The CDR3 runs to 15 residues. Germline V gene lookup returns CDR1 LNHDA and CDR2 SQIVND (reference sequence). V lost 3 bases and J 2 bases, leaving 13 bases between the germline ends. CDR3 DNA: TGTGCCAGTAGTATCCGGGCAGGGTTAAACACTGAAGCTTTCTTT. This codes for CASSIRAGLNTEAFF.

J is TRBJ2-7 and V is TRBV5-4; 7 bases match TRBD1. The V gene end was trimmed by 3 bases and the J gene end by 3 bases; junction bases not matched to a gene: 12. The CDR3 runs to 16 residues. Germline V gives CDR1 SGHNT, CDR2 YYREEE (reference sequence). The CDR3 here is CASSSRQGSLGYEQYF. CDR3 nucleotides: TGTGCCAGCAGCTCACGACAGGGAAGTTTAGGCTACGAGCAGTACTTC.

The chain has TRBV9 and TRBJ2-3, with D unclear. Germline V gene data show CDR1 as SGDLS and CDR2 as YYNGEE. With 6 bases removed from V and 2 bases from J, the gap between germline ends came to 10 bases. This CDR3 is 13 amino acids long. The CDR3 nucleotides read TGTGCCAGCAATTCTATAACCACAGATACGCAGTATTTT. Encoded protein: CASNSITTDTQYF.

The chain links TRBV6-1 to TRBJ2-7; a possible D gene is TRBD1 (6 bases). The CDR3 sequence is 13 residues long. Germline CDR1 and CDR2: MNHNS and SASEGT. Trimming pared 4 bases from V and 7 bases from J, leaving 14 bases between. The CDR3 protein is CASSVTGPREQYF. The CDR3 DNA is TGTGCCAGCAGTGTAACAGGGCCCCGGGAGCAGTACTTC.

The chain has TRBV7-2 and TRBJ1-5; 7 bases are shared with TRBD1. The CDR3 consists of 15 residues. In germline, CDR1 is SGHTA, CDR2 FQGNSA. With 5 bases clipped from V and 2 bases from J, the junction kept 6 bases outside the gene matches. The CDR3 sequence: CASSDRTGGNQPQHF. The CDR3 DNA follows: TGTGCCAGCAGCGACCGTACAGGGGGCAATCAGCCCCAGCATTTT. Drawing the rest from reference TRBV7-2 and TRBJ1-5, the complete variable domain is GAGVSQSPSNKVTEKGKDVELRCDPISGHTALYWYRQSLGQGLEFLIYFQGNSAPDKSGLPSDRFSAERTGGSVSTLTIQRTQQEDSAVYLCASSDRTGGNQPQHFGDGTRLSIL.

This clone was seen a few times. This chain connects TRBV5-4 to TRBJ1-1; a possible D gene is TRBD1 (6 bases). V was trimmed by 2 bases and J by 8 bases, leaving 10 bases between them. Germline values: CDR1 SGHNT, CDR2 YYREEE (reference sequence). The CDR3 consists of 12 residues. In nucleotides, the CDR3 is TGTGCCAGCAGCTTCCCCGGGACAGAAGCTTTCTTT. This translates into CASSFPGTEAFF. Based on the CDR3 plus reference TRBV5-4 and TRBJ1-1, the full variable domain is ETGVTQSPTHLIKTRGQQVTLRCSSQSGHNTVSWYQQALGQGPQFIFQYYREEENGRGNFPPRFSGLQFPNYSSELNVNALELDDSALYLCASSFPGTEAFFGQGTRLTVV.

The chain carries TRBV25-1 and TRBJ2-1; D not certain. The CDR3 is 15 amino acids. Trimming took off 1 base at V and 7 bases at J, with 14 bases between the two ends. Germline assignment: CDR1 MGHDK and CDR2 SYGVNS. CDR3 DNA sequence: TGTGCCAGCAGTGAATGGATGAACCCCAGGAATGAGCAGTTCTTC. Its translation: CASSEWMNPRNEQFF.

V usage is TRBV2 and J usage is TRBJ1-2; D call uncertain. This CDR3 is built from 11 residues. V dropped 6 bases and J dropped 7 bases, with 9 bases sitting between them. Germline CDR1 is SNHLY and CDR2 is FYNNEI. CDR3 in amino acids: CASSPTGGYTF. CDR3 nucleotide sequence: TGTGCCAGCAGCCCTACCGGTGGCTACACCTTC. The complete variable domain, with remaining parts taken from reference TRBV2 and TRBJ1-2, reads EPEVTQTPSHQVTQMGQEVILRCVPISNHLYFYWYRQILGQKVEFLVSFYNNEISEKSEIFDDQFSVERPDGSNFTLKIRSTKLEDSAMYFCASSPTGGYTFGSGTRLTVV.

A few counts support this clone. The chain combines TRBV4-3 with TRBJ1-5; D is undetermined. CDR3 length: 13 residues. Deletions cut 0 bases from V and 3 bases from J, with 3 bases between. Germline V gene data show CDR1 as LGHNA and CDR2 as YSLEER. Here the CDR3 reads CASSQDINQPQHF. The DNA for the CDR3 is TGCGCCAGCAGCCAAGACATCAATCAGCCCCAGCATTTT.

The chain recombines TRBV9 with TRBJ2-5; 7 nucleotides agree with TRBD2. With 3 bases clipped from V and 4 bases from J, the junction kept 6 bases outside the gene matches. The germline V gene has CDR1 SGDLS and CDR2 YYNGEE. The CDR3 sequence is 14 residues long. CDR3 nucleotides: TGTGCCAGCAGCGCGAGAGCGGGGCTAGAGACCCAGTACTTC. Translation gives CASSARAGLETQYF.

V usage is TRBV30 and J usage is TRBJ1-2; a possible D gene is TRBD1 (5 bases). There are 13 residues in the CDR3. V lost 1 base, J lost 3 bases, and 9 bases lay in between. Germline V CDR1 and CDR2: GTSNPN, SVGIG (reference sequence). CDR3 DNA sequence: TGTGCCTGGAGTGGTCAACAGGACTATGGCTACACCTTC. It yields the protein CAWSGQQDYGYTF.

This chain links TRBV30 with TRBJ1-3; D ambiguous. Germline V gives CDR1 GTSNPN, CDR2 SVGIG (reference sequence). CDR3 length equals 15 residues. V lost 1 base to trimming and J lost 4 bases, with 14 bases between them. CDR3 sequence (DNA): TGTGCCTGGAGTGCGGGAGGAGGAGCGGGAAACACCATATATTTT. Encoded protein: CAWSAGGGAGNTIYF.

The V and J genes are TRBV30 and TRBJ2-3; no clear D. Germline loops: CDR1 GTSNPN, CDR2 SVGIG (reference sequence). Trimming removed 1 base from V and 2 bases from J, with 7 bases in between. The CDR3 is made up of 13 amino acids. CDR3 DNA: TGTGCCTGGAGTGGCGCAAACACAGATACGCAGTATTTT. It encodes CAWSGANTDTQYF.

V is TRBV11-2 and J is TRBJ2-1; 11 nucleotides line up with TRBD2. This CDR3 region has 15 residues. From germline, CDR1 is SGHAT and CDR2 FQNNGV. Losses at the gene ends were 7 bases for V and 6 bases for J; bases not matched to a gene: 8. The CDR3 region is CASNRGTSGSNEQFF. The DNA for the CDR3 is TGTGCCAGCAACCGAGGTACTAGCGGGAGCAATGAGCAGTTCTTC.

This chain joins TRBV9 and TRBJ2-5; 7 positions match TRBD2. V shed 0 bases and J 5 bases; nucleotides not matched to a gene: 7. The germline V gene has CDR1 SGDLS and CDR2 YYNGEE. This CDR3 comprises 15 residues. The CDR3 loop reads CASSVGVGRGETQYF. The CDR3 DNA follows: TGTGCCAGCAGCGTAGGGGTGGGGAGGGGTGAGACCCAGTACTTC.

The chain combines TRBV30 with TRBJ1-5; 8 bases are shared with TRBD1. The J segment lost 3 bases and the V segment lost 3 bases, leaving 4 bases of the junction unmatched. This CDR3 comprises 14 residues. Germline V gene data show CDR1 as GTSNPN and CDR2 as SVGIG (reference sequence). The DNA for the CDR3 is TGTGCCTGGAGCCCGACAGGGGCCAATCAGCCCCAGCATTTT. Translation gives CAWSPTGANQPQHF.

V and J are TRBV9 and TRBJ2-5, with 7 bases fitting TRBD2. This CDR3 contains 15 residues. The J segment lost 1 base and the V segment lost 4 bases, leaving 7 bases of the junction unmatched. Germline V gene lookup returns CDR1 SGDLS and CDR2 YYNGEE. CDR3 in DNA: TGTGCCAGCAGCCCCTTGGGGGGGGGCCAAGAGACCCAGTACTTC. Residues: CASSPLGGGQETQYF. The variable domain in full, completed from reference TRBV9 and TRBJ2-5, reads DSGVTQTPKHLITATGQRVTLRCSPRSGDLSVYWYQQSLDQGLQFLIQYYNGEERAKGNILERFSAQQFPDLHSELNLSSLELGDSALYFCASSPLGGGQETQYFGPGTRLLVL.

This clone turned up a few times. The chain recombines TRBV30 with TRBJ1-5; tentatively, D is TRBD1 (6 bases). V shed 0 bases and J shed 9 bases, with 12 bases lying between them. The CDR3 length is 13 residues. Germline V CDR1 and CDR2: GTSNPN, SVGIG (reference sequence). The chain's CDR3 is CAWSVTGGAPQHF. The CDR3 coding sequence is TGTGCCTGGAGTGTAACTGGGGGCGCGCCCCAGCATTTT.

About this clone itself: At one of its ends the junction is not consistent with the germline gene, which may arise from a read error. The rearrangement uses TRBV4-1 and TRBJ1-2; unclear D gene. This CDR3 is 15 amino acids long. Germline loops: CDR1 MGHRA, CDR2 YSYEKL. DNA of the CDR3: TGCGCCAGCAGCCGCCCGGGTGGCGAAATCAAAGGCTGCACCTTC. Translation gives CASSRPGGEIKGCTF.

This clone has a handful of counts. J is TRBJ2-1 and V is TRBV5-4, with TRBD1 matching over 10 bases. V was pared by 4 bases and J by 10 bases, with 2 bases of the junction left unmatched. The V gene's germline CDR1 is SGHNT and CDR2 YYREEE (reference sequence). CDR3 size: 12 residues. CDR3 nucleotide sequence: TGTGCCAGCAGCCTGACAGGGGGCGAGCAGTTCTTC. As protein: CASSLTGGEQFF.

This chain uses TRBV6-1 with TRBJ2-4, with D unresolved. The CDR3 sequence is 18 residues long. The germline V and J ends were trimmed by 1 base and 0 bases, with 16 bases remaining between them. Germline-derived CDR1 and CDR2 are MNHNS and SASEGT. CDR3 bases: TGTGCCAGCAGTGAAGGCGGCAGCCCAAATCCAGCCAAAAACATTCAGTACTTC. As protein: CASSEGGSPNPAKNIQYF.

The table lists this clone with a few counts. The chain employs TRBV4-1 and TRBJ1-6, with D hard to call. The CDR3 totals 14 residues. The germline V and J ends were trimmed by 5 bases and 9 bases, with 14 bases remaining between them. Germline values: CDR1 MGHRA, CDR2 YSYEKL. CDR3 in DNA: TGCGCCAGCAGCTCCGGGGTACCGGTTTCACCCCTCCACTTT. Its protein product is CASSSGVPVSPLHF.